Here is one T cell receptor (beta chain) with its context. The sample comes from a study of Ad26.COV2.S vaccination and SARS-CoV-2 variants. The treatment is: some 19 received Ad26.COV2.S at low or high dose, single or two shots; about 5 received placebo; per-sample allocation not given. Day 63 after the first vaccine or placebo injection was the time point for sampling. Clones were read by immunoSEQ multiplex PCR, and TCRdb kept only the in-frame ones, dropping some. The sample contains about 420,000 clones, 88% of which appear only once. Germline assignment: CDR1 MGHRA and CDR2 YSYEKL. This CDR3 has 15 amino acids. Trimming took 0 bases from V and 0 from J, leaving 6 bases between them.

Source: peripheral blood, taken in a trial of Ad26.COV2.S vaccine versus placebo. This receptor was obtained from a person aged 18-60 years who received the Ad26.COV2.S COVID-19 vaccine or a placebo. V is TRBV4-1 and J is TRBJ1-3, with TRBD1 as a possible D gene (5 bases). In DNA, the CDR3 is TGCGCCAGCAGCCAAGAAAGGGGCTCTGGAAACACCATATATTTT. Translating gives CASSQERGSGNTIYF.